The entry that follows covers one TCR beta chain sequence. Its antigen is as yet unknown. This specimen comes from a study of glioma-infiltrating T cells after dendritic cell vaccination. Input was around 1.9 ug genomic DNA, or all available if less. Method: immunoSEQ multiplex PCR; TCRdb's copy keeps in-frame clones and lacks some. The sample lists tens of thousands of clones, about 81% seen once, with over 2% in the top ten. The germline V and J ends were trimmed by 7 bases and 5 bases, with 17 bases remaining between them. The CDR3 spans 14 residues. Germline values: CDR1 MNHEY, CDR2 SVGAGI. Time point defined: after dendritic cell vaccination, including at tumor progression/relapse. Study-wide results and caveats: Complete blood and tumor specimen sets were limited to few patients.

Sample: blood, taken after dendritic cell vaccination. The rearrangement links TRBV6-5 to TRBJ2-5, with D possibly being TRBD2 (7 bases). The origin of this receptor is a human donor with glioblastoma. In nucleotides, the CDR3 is TGTGCCAGCAACAACAGGGAGGGCAGGGAGACCCAGTACTTC. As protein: CASNNREGRETQYF.